This is a list of T cell receptor beta chains from one sample in a study of vaccination effects on CD4 cells after COVID-19. The table came from immunoSEQ multiplex PCR; TCRdb's copy has only in-frame clones and leaves some out. The sample shows about 30,000 clones, around 75% of them seen only once. The antigens these receptors bind are not known. The input for sequencing was CD4+ T cells from PBMCs cultured with HCoV-229E spike peptides, taken after COVID-19 vaccination. The source is a human donor who received a COVID-19 vaccine. The CDR3 runs from the conserved cysteine through the conserved F or W. The D gene is left open where the match is weak. A clone size is listed for some rows: how often the clone was seen (once, few, many), or a class if it is expanded.

CDR3nt	CDR3aa	d_gene	v_gene	abundance	j_gene
TGCGCCAAGCCACCGGGACTATATCCAATGAGTGGGCAGTTCTTC	CAKPPGLYPMSGQFF	TRBD2	TRBV5-1	-	TRBJ2-1
TGTGCCAGCAGCTTAGCGGGGTCAGGGGCTAGCTATGGCTACACCTTC	CASSLAGSGASYGYTF	-	TRBV7-9	-	TRBJ1-2
TGTGCCAGCAGTCCACAACACCCGAACACTGAAGCTTTCTTT	CASSPQHPNTEAFF	-	TRBV28	-	TRBJ1-1
TGTGCCAGCTCACCAATGAGCCAAAGAGAGACCCAGTACTTC	CASSPMSQRETQYF	-	TRBV18	-	TRBJ2-5
TGCAGTGCTATCAGCGGATATGAGCAGTTCTTC	CSAISGYEQFF	-	TRBV20-1	-	TRBJ2-1
TGCGCCAGCCACAGAGGACAGCAAGAGACCCAGTACTTC	CASHRGQQETQYF	-	TRBV5-1	-	TRBJ2-5
TGTGCCAGCAGCTTGAGACTAGCGGTGAACACCGGGGAGCTGTTTTTT	CASSLRLAVNTGELFF	TRBD2	TRBV7-9	-	TRBJ2-2
TGTGCCAGCACAGCGGGACGAAACATTCAGTACTTC	CASTAGRNIQYF	TRBD2	TRBV2	few	TRBJ2-4
TGTGCCAGCAGTCCCCAGACAAGTTATGGCTACACCTTC	CASSPQTSYGYTF	-	TRBV12-3/TRBV12-4	-	TRBJ1-2
TGTGCCATCGGCACGAACGACCGGGACAGGGGAGGTGCCTATAATTCACCCCTCCACTTT	CAIGTNDRDRGGAYNSPLHF	TRBD1	TRBV10-3	few	TRBJ1-6
TGTGCCAGCAGTGATACAGGGACCTCTGGAAACACCATATATTTT	CASSDTGTSGNTIYF	-	TRBV6-1	-	TRBJ1-3
TGCGCCAGCAGCCAAGAAGGGGTAGTCGGAAACACCATATATTTT	CASSQEGVVGNTIYF	-	TRBV4-1	-	TRBJ1-3
TGTGCCAGCAGCTTCATAGCGGGGGGGACAGATACGCAGTATTTT	CASSFIAGGTDTQYF	TRBD2	TRBV11-2	-	TRBJ2-3
TGCGCCAGCAGCTTGGGACCCAGGTCCCGAGAGACCCAGTACTTC	CASSLGPRSRETQYF	-	TRBV5-1	-	TRBJ2-5
TGTGCCAGCAGCTTAGTGGCAGGGACCTCCTATAATTCACCCCTCCACTTT	CASSLVAGTSYNSPLHF	-	TRBV11-2	once	TRBJ1-6
TGTGCCAGCAGCAAGACAGGGGGGACCGATGGCTACACCTTC	CASSKTGGTDGYTF	TRBD1	TRBV5-4	few	TRBJ1-2
TGTGCCAGCAGTAACCCGGGACAAGGAAACTATGGCTACACCTTC	CASSNPGQGNYGYTF	-	TRBV6-5	-	TRBJ1-2
TGTGCCAGCAGCACCGAGGGGAGGGGGGTAGCGGGGGGCGATGAGCAGTTCTTC	CASSTEGRGVAGGDEQFF	TRBD2	TRBV5-6	-	TRBJ2-1
TGTGCCATCAGTGATTCTTCGGGTTCCCACGAGCAGTACTTC	CAISDSSGSHEQYF	-	TRBV10-3	-	TRBJ2-7
TGTGCCAGCCGCCGGCCGGGAAGCTCCTACGAGCAGTACTTC	CASRRPGSSYEQYF	-	TRBV6-5	-	TRBJ2-7
TGTGCCAGCGCGACTAGCGGGGGCACAGATACGCAGTATTTT	CASATSGGTDTQYF	TRBD2	TRBV6-5	once	TRBJ2-3
TGCGCCAGCAGCTTGGACAGAAAAGAGACCCAGTACTTC	CASSLDRKETQYF	-	TRBV5-1	few	TRBJ2-5
TGTGCCACCAGGCCCTCTGCTTCCGGGGAGCTGTTTTTT	CATRPSASGELFF	-	TRBV24-1	-	TRBJ2-2
TGTGCCAGTAAACCGCAGGACGGAGGTAATGAGCAGTTCTTC	CASKPQDGGNEQFF	-	TRBV19	-	TRBJ2-1
TGTGCCAGCAGCTCCCTCTTACTAGCGGATACAGATACGCAGTATTTT	CASSSLLLADTDTQYF	TRBD2	TRBV5-4	few	TRBJ2-3
TGTGCCAGCGGGATTGACAGGCTAGTCTATGGCTACACCTTC	CASGIDRLVYGYTF	-	TRBV2	-	TRBJ1-2
TGTGCCAGCAGCCTCCTTGGGGGTGACACTGAAGCTTTCTTT	CASSLLGGDTEAFF	-	TRBV14	-	TRBJ1-1
TGCGCCAGCAGCTTGCCCCTCCAAGAGACCCAGTACTTC	CASSLPLQETQYF	-	TRBV5-1	-	TRBJ2-5
TGTGCCAGCAGTGAAACTGAGAACACTGAAGCTTTCTTT	CASSETENTEAFF	-	TRBV2	-	TRBJ1-1
TGTGCCAGCAGCCGAATCCCAGCTAACTATGGCTACACCTTC	CASSRIPANYGYTF	-	TRBV6-5	-	TRBJ1-2
TGTGCCAGTAGTTTTGAAGGATTTGGTAGGGCTTTCTTT	CASSFEGFGRAFF	-	TRBV19	-	TRBJ1-1
TGCAGCGTGCACGCGGCCCGGGGACACCTTTATAGCAATCAGCCCCAGCATTTT	CSVHAARGHLYSNQPQHF	-	TRBV29-1	-	TRBJ1-5
TGTGCCAGCCAGCCAACAGGGGAACGGAACTATGGCTACACCTTC	CASQPTGERNYGYTF	TRBD1	TRBV2	-	TRBJ1-2
TGTGCCAGCAGTGACTCCCCCGGGACTACCAATGAGCAGTTCTTC	CASSDSPGTTNEQFF	TRBD2	TRBV6-4	few	TRBJ2-1
TGTGCCAGCAGTGAACCGGGTCGTAGCGCGTTCTCCTACGAGCAGTACTTC	CASSEPGRSAFSYEQYF	-	TRBV2	-	TRBJ2-7
TGTGCCAGCAGCTTGGATCGGGGGTCCTACGAGCAGTACTTC	CASSLDRGSYEQYF	-	TRBV5-6	-	TRBJ2-7
TGTGCCAGCAGCCCGGGACAGGGGGCTGGTCAGCCCCAGCATTTT	CASSPGQGAGQPQHF	TRBD1	TRBV7-8	once	TRBJ1-5
TGTGCCAGCAGCCAAGACTACAGGGTCCCCTACGAGCAGTACTTC	CASSQDYRVPYEQYF	-	TRBV3-1/TRBV3-2	few	TRBJ2-7
TGTGCCAGCAGTGTCTCGGACACTGAAGCTTTCTTT	CASSVSDTEAFF	-	TRBV2	-	TRBJ1-1
TGCGCCAGCACGACAGGGCCTAGCACAGATACGCAGTATTTT	CASTTGPSTDTQYF	TRBD1	TRBV5-1	-	TRBJ2-3
TGTGCCAGCCGGGGCCCAAATTTGAACACTGAAGCTTTCTTT	CASRGPNLNTEAFF	-	TRBV6-5	-	TRBJ1-1
TGTGCCAGCACTCCGATGACAGGGACTTTTGGAAACACCATATATTTT	CASTPMTGTFGNTIYF	TRBD1	TRBV2	-	TRBJ1-3
TGTGCCAGCAGTGATTCAGGGGGTTATCAGCCCCAGCATTTT	CASSDSGGYQPQHF	TRBD1	TRBV2	few	TRBJ1-5
TGTGCCAGCAGTCAAGGGACCGGGACAGGGGGTTCCCACGAGCAGTACTTC	CASSQGTGTGGSHEQYF	TRBD1	TRBV7-2	-	TRBJ2-7
TGTGCCAGCAGTTTGTGGGGACGGGAGACCCAGTACTTC	CASSLWGRETQYF	-	TRBV6-2/TRBV6-3	-	TRBJ2-5
TGTGCCAGCAGAAACCTAGCGGGAGTGGAGACCCAGTACTTC	CASRNLAGVETQYF	TRBD2	TRBV6-5	-	TRBJ2-5
TGCAGTGCTAGTCAGGGCGAAGAGCAGTACTTC	CSASQGEEQYF	-	TRBV20-1	-	TRBJ2-7
TGTGCCAGCAGTTACTCGGCCGGGGCAGCCTACAATGAGCAGTTCTTC	CASSYSAGAAYNEQFF	-	TRBV6-5	-	TRBJ2-1
TGTGCCAGCAGCTTAGATCCGGGCGCTAGCGGCTGGGATGAGCAGTTCTTC	CASSLDPGASGWDEQFF	TRBD2	TRBV11-2	-	TRBJ2-1
TGTGCCAGCAGCTTAAGCGAGACCCAGTACTTC	CASSLSETQYF	-	TRBV13	-	TRBJ2-5
TGCGCCAGCAGCGGGCAACAGGCGAGAGATACGCAGTATTTT	CASSGQQARDTQYF	-	TRBV5-1	-	TRBJ2-3
TGCGCCAGCCATCCGGAGGGAGAGGCTTGGGGTGGCTACACCTTC	CASHPEGEAWGGYTF	-	TRBV5-1	-	TRBJ1-2
TGTGCCAGTAGTAAATACAGGGCCCCTGCAACTAATGAAAAACTGTTTTTT	CASSKYRAPATNEKLFF	-	TRBV19	few	TRBJ1-4
TGTGCCAGCAGCCCCCCGGGGCGCAGTAATGAAAAACTGTTTTTT	CASSPPGRSNEKLFF	-	TRBV7-2	-	TRBJ1-4